This T cell receptor (beta chain) was recovered during a study of immune evolution from preneoplasia to lung adenocarcinoma. The CDR3 has 15 amino acids. The germline CDR1 and CDR2 sequences are SGHTA and FQGNSA. The germline V and J ends were trimmed by 3 bases and 0 bases, with 9 bases remaining between them. Clones were read by immunoSEQ multiplex PCR, and TCRdb kept only the in-frame ones, dropping some. The sample carries over 30,000 clones, roughly 74% recorded once. Each case's diagnosis was confirmed by two pathologists on H&E. The V and J genes are TRBV7-2 and TRBJ1-3; the D is unclear. The TCR comes from a person aged 60 to 70 with lung adenocarcinoma. Material: FFPE invasive lung adenocarcinoma tissue. Here the CDR3 reads CASSFGTVSGNTIYF. CDR3 bases: TGTGCCAGCAGCTTCGGCACGGTCTCTGGAAACACCATATATTTT.